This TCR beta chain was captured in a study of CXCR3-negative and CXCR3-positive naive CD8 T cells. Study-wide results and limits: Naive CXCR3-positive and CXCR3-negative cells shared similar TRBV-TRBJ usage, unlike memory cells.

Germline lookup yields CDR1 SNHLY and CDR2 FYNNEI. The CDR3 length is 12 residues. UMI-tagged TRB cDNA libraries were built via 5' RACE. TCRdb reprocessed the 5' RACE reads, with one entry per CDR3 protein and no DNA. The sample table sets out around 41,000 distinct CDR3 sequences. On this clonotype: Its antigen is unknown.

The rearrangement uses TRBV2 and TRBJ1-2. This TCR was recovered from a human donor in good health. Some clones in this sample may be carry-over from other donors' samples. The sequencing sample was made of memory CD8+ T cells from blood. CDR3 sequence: CASSRTDYGYTF.